This is a list of T cell receptor beta chains from one sample in a study of T-cell memory formation after mild COVID-19. TCRdb redid the calling of the 5' RACE reads with MiXCR, one entry per CDR3 protein. This sample yields approximately 500,000 distinct CDR3 sequences, of which around 27% are seen a single time; under 15% belongs to the top ten. The sequencing sample was made of PBMCs or a T cell subset sorted from them (not recorded which). All receptors come from an adult woman who had mild COVID-19 (a few samples of this study predate the infection). Cell type and time point are not known. Both conserved end residues are part of each CDR3. The D gene is left open where the match is weak. Part of the rows lack a size; the others show once, few, many or a class for expanded clones.

v_call: TRBV12-3/TRBV12-4
j_call: TRBJ1-1
d_call: -
clone_size: -
cdr3_nt: TGTGCCATCAGGGGCCTTGAAGCTTTCTTT
cdr3_aa: CAIRGLEAFF

v_call: TRBV20-1
j_call: TRBJ1-1
d_call: TRBD1
clone_size: few
cdr3_nt: TGCAGTGCTAGAGACCGGGACAGGGGGAACACTGAAGCTTTCTTT
cdr3_aa: CSARDRDRGNTEAFF

v_call: TRBV9
j_call: TRBJ2-3
d_call: -
clone_size: -
cdr3_nt: TGTGCCAGCAGCCCTTCTGGAGCATACCGCACAGATACGCAGTATTTT
cdr3_aa: CASSPSGAYRTDTQYF

v_call: TRBV20-1
j_call: TRBJ2-7
d_call: TRBD1
clone_size: -
cdr3_nt: TGCAGTGCTCCCGACAGGGGCTCCTACGAGCAGTACTTC
cdr3_aa: CSAPDRGSYEQYF

v_call: TRBV20-1
j_call: TRBJ1-4
d_call: -
clone_size: -
cdr3_nt: TGCAGTGCTAGCTTTCGGGAGCTAGGGGAAAAACTGTTTTTT
cdr3_aa: CSASFRELGEKLFF

v_call: TRBV7-2
j_call: TRBJ2-1
d_call: TRBD2
clone_size: few
cdr3_nt: TGTGCCAGCAGCTTAGTCGCGGGAGCGGGTGAGCAGTTCTTC
cdr3_aa: CASSLVAGAGEQFF

v_call: TRBV27
j_call: TRBJ2-5
d_call: TRBD1
clone_size: -
cdr3_nt: TGTGCCAGCAGTTTGACAGGGATAATGAAAGAGACCCAGTACTTC
cdr3_aa: CASSLTGIMKETQYF

v_call: TRBV7-8
j_call: TRBJ2-1
d_call: -
clone_size: -
cdr3_nt: TGTGCCAGCAGCTTAGGGGCGGGCCTTCACAATGAGCAGTTCTTC
cdr3_aa: CASSLGAGLHNEQFF

v_call: TRBV12-3/TRBV12-4
j_call: TRBJ2-1
d_call: TRBD2
clone_size: -
cdr3_nt: TGTGCCAGCGTCCTACTAGCGGGAGTCCCCGGTGAGCAGTTCTTC
cdr3_aa: CASVLLAGVPGEQFF

v_call: TRBV18
j_call: TRBJ1-2
d_call: TRBD1
clone_size: -
cdr3_nt: TGTGCCAGCTCATTGACCGGGACAGGGGACCTGTTACTTGATGGGGGCTACACCTTC
cdr3_aa: CASSLTGTGDLLLDGGYTF

v_call: TRBV6-6
j_call: TRBJ2-7
d_call: TRBD2
clone_size: -
cdr3_nt: TGTGCCAGCAGTCAACTAGCGGCCGCTGTTTCGGGCGAGCAGTACTTC
cdr3_aa: CASSQLAAAVSGEQYF

v_call: TRBV15
j_call: TRBJ2-3
d_call: -
clone_size: -
cdr3_nt: TGTGCCACCAGCAGACAATACTCAGGGTCCAGCACAGATACGCAGTATTTT
cdr3_aa: CATSRQYSGSSTDTQYF

v_call: TRBV12-3/TRBV12-4
j_call: TRBJ2-1
d_call: -
clone_size: -
cdr3_nt: TGTGCCAGCAGTGCCGCAGGTGAGCAGTTCTTC
cdr3_aa: CASSAAGEQFF

v_call: TRBV7-9
j_call: TRBJ2-3
d_call: -
clone_size: many
cdr3_nt: TGTGCCAGCAGCTTTCCAGATACGCAGTATTTT
cdr3_aa: CASSFPDTQYF

v_call: TRBV9
j_call: TRBJ2-1
d_call: TRBD2
clone_size: -
cdr3_nt: TGTGCCAGCAGCGTAGCGACTAGCCCCCTCAATGAGCAGTTCTTC
cdr3_aa: CASSVATSPLNEQFF

v_call: TRBV6-6
j_call: TRBJ2-7
d_call: TRBD2
clone_size: -
cdr3_nt: TGTGCCAGCAGTTCCGGGACTAGCGGGCCCTACGAGCAGTACTTC
cdr3_aa: CASSSGTSGPYEQYF

v_call: TRBV24-1
j_call: TRBJ2-1
d_call: TRBD2
clone_size: -
cdr3_nt: TGTGCCACCAGTGATTCGGGACTAGCGGGAGTAAATGAGCAGTTCTTC
cdr3_aa: CATSDSGLAGVNEQFF

v_call: TRBV20-1
j_call: TRBJ2-7
d_call: TRBD1
clone_size: few
cdr3_nt: TGCAGTGCTTACCGGGACAGGGAATACTACGAGCAGTACTTC
cdr3_aa: CSAYRDREYYEQYF

v_call: TRBV7-2
j_call: TRBJ2-1
d_call: -
clone_size: -
cdr3_nt: TGTGCCAGCAGCTCAGTAGGTCAAGCGTATGAGCAGTTCTTC
cdr3_aa: CASSSVGQAYEQFF

v_call: TRBV7-3
j_call: TRBJ2-2
d_call: -
clone_size: few
cdr3_nt: TGTGCCAGCAGCCCCAGGGCTATGATAACGAACACCGGGGAGCTGTTTTTT
cdr3_aa: CASSPRAMITNTGELFF

v_call: TRBV6-5
j_call: TRBJ2-6
d_call: -
clone_size: -
cdr3_nt: TGTGCCAGCAGTTACCCACAAGGGTCTGGGGCCAACGTCCTGACTTTC
cdr3_aa: CASSYPQGSGANVLTF

v_call: TRBV5-1
j_call: TRBJ2-6
d_call: TRBD2
clone_size: few
cdr3_nt: TGCGCCAGCAGCTATGGGGTCAGCGGGAGGGCCAACGTCCTGACTTTC
cdr3_aa: CASSYGVSGRANVLTF

v_call: TRBV4-3
j_call: TRBJ2-3
d_call: -
clone_size: few
cdr3_nt: TGCGCCAGCAGCCAAGATCAGGCTAACACAGATACGCAGTATTTT
cdr3_aa: CASSQDQANTDTQYF

v_call: TRBV11-2
j_call: TRBJ2-7
d_call: -
clone_size: -
cdr3_nt: TGTGCCAGCAGCTTTGGACACTCCTCCTACGAGCAGTACTTC
cdr3_aa: CASSFGHSSYEQYF

v_call: TRBV29-1
j_call: TRBJ2-1
d_call: TRBD2
clone_size: many
cdr3_nt: TGCAGCGTTGTCCCTAGCGGGAGAGGAGGGCAGTTCTTC
cdr3_aa: CSVVPSGRGGQFF

v_call: TRBV20-1
j_call: TRBJ1-3
d_call: -
clone_size: -
cdr3_nt: TGCAGTGCTAGAGACGGGACCCGAGGAAACACCATATATTTT
cdr3_aa: CSARDGTRGNTIYF

v_call: TRBV20-1
j_call: TRBJ2-1
d_call: TRBD2
clone_size: few
cdr3_nt: TGCAGTGCCATAGGCTACCCCGGGACTAGCGGATACAATGAGCAGTTCTTC
cdr3_aa: CSAIGYPGTSGYNEQFF

v_call: TRBV5-1
j_call: TRBJ2-2
d_call: -
clone_size: -
cdr3_nt: TGCGCCAGCAGCTTGGCCTGGATACCCACCGGGGAGCTGTTTTTT
cdr3_aa: CASSLAWIPTGELFF

v_call: TRBV5-1
j_call: TRBJ2-1
d_call: -
clone_size: few
cdr3_nt: TGCGCCAGCACAATTGGGGGAACAGATGAGCAGTTCTTC
cdr3_aa: CASTIGGTDEQFF

v_call: TRBV20-1
j_call: TRBJ2-5
d_call: -
clone_size: -
cdr3_nt: TGCAGTGCTAGAGAACCCCGACGAGAGACCCAGTACTTC
cdr3_aa: CSAREPRRETQYF

v_call: TRBV29-1
j_call: TRBJ1-1
d_call: -
clone_size: -
cdr3_nt: TGCAGCGTTTGGGGGCCAGGAGCCACTGAAGCTTTCTTT
cdr3_aa: CSVWGPGATEAFF

v_call: TRBV20-1
j_call: TRBJ2-1
d_call: -
clone_size: -
cdr3_nt: TGCAGTGCTACGCGTTATGGCGGGGTTTACAATGAGCAGTTCTTC
cdr3_aa: CSATRYGGVYNEQFF

v_call: TRBV24-1
j_call: TRBJ1-2
d_call: -
clone_size: -
cdr3_nt: TGTGCCACCTCTGGGGGCGGTGTACGGTCTAACTATGGCTACACCTTC
cdr3_aa: CATSGGGVRSNYGYTF

v_call: TRBV2
j_call: TRBJ2-3
d_call: -
clone_size: few
cdr3_nt: TGTGCCAGCTTTGGACTGAGCACAGATACGCAGTATTTT
cdr3_aa: CASFGLSTDTQYF

v_call: TRBV12-3/TRBV12-4
j_call: TRBJ1-4
d_call: -
clone_size: -
cdr3_nt: TGTGCCAGCAGTTTAGGACGGAGCTTTAATGAAAAACTGTTTTTT
cdr3_aa: CASSLGRSFNEKLFF

v_call: TRBV10-3
j_call: TRBJ1-5
d_call: -
clone_size: few
cdr3_nt: TGTGCCATCAGTGAAAACCCAGGGAATCAGCCCCAGCATTTT
cdr3_aa: CAISENPGNQPQHF

v_call: TRBV29-1
j_call: TRBJ2-5
d_call: -
clone_size: few
cdr3_nt: TGCAGCGCCTCGGGGAGGAGAGAGACCCAGTACTTC
cdr3_aa: CSASGRRETQYF

v_call: TRBV10-3
j_call: TRBJ1-1
d_call: -
clone_size: -
cdr3_nt: TGTGCCATCAGTATCACACAGGGGAACACTGAAGCTTTCTTT
cdr3_aa: CAISITQGNTEAFF

v_call: TRBV4-3
j_call: TRBJ2-7
d_call: -
clone_size: few
cdr3_nt: TGCGCCAGCAGCCAAGATAAGGGCTACGAGCAGTACTTC
cdr3_aa: CASSQDKGYEQYF

v_call: TRBV28
j_call: TRBJ1-2
d_call: -
clone_size: -
cdr3_nt: TGTGCCAGCACGGACGGGGGAATGGACTATGGCTACACCTTC
cdr3_aa: CASTDGGMDYGYTF

v_call: TRBV25-1
j_call: TRBJ1-6
d_call: TRBD1
clone_size: many
cdr3_nt: TGTGCCAGCAGCAACACCAACCAGGGGGGGAATTCACCCCTCCACTTT
cdr3_aa: CASSNTNQGGNSPLHF

v_call: TRBV7-2
j_call: TRBJ2-7
d_call: TRBD1
clone_size: -
cdr3_nt: TGTGCCAGCAGCCCCGACAGGGATACCTACGAGCAGTACTTC
cdr3_aa: CASSPDRDTYEQYF

v_call: TRBV24-1
j_call: TRBJ2-1
d_call: TRBD2
clone_size: -
cdr3_nt: TGTGCCACCAGTGATTTTAGCACTAGCGGGAACAATGAGCAGTTCTTC
cdr3_aa: CATSDFSTSGNNEQFF

v_call: TRBV12-3/TRBV12-4
j_call: TRBJ2-6
d_call: -
clone_size: few
cdr3_nt: TGTGCCAGCAGTTTGAGGGCTGGGGCCAACGTCCTGACTTTC
cdr3_aa: CASSLRAGANVLTF

v_call: TRBV7-9
j_call: TRBJ2-1
d_call: TRBD2
clone_size: -
cdr3_nt: TGTGCCAGCAGCTTAAGGACTAGCGGGGGCCGGGAGTTCTTC
cdr3_aa: CASSLRTSGGREFF

v_call: TRBV29-1
j_call: TRBJ2-1
d_call: -
clone_size: few
cdr3_nt: TGCAGCGTTGAAGGAAACAGTGGTGGGGCAAATGAGCAGTTCTTC
cdr3_aa: CSVEGNSGGANEQFF

v_call: TRBV7-9
j_call: TRBJ2-2
d_call: -
clone_size: few
cdr3_nt: TGTGCCAGCAGCTTCTCAGGGAACACCGGGGAGCTGTTTTTT
cdr3_aa: CASSFSGNTGELFF

v_call: TRBV7-2
j_call: TRBJ1-3
d_call: -
clone_size: few
cdr3_nt: TGTGCCAGCAGCTTAGCGACGGGGGGACTTGGAAACACCATATATTTT
cdr3_aa: CASSLATGGLGNTIYF

v_call: TRBV12-3/TRBV12-4
j_call: TRBJ1-2
d_call: TRBD1
clone_size: -
cdr3_nt: TGTGCCAGCAGTCCAGGGGGGGTCTATGGCTACACCTTC
cdr3_aa: CASSPGGVYGYTF

v_call: TRBV5-5
j_call: TRBJ2-1
d_call: TRBD1
clone_size: -
cdr3_nt: TGTGCCAGCAGCATCCGACAGGGGAATGAGCAGTTCTTC
cdr3_aa: CASSIRQGNEQFF

v_call: TRBV11-2
j_call: TRBJ2-7
d_call: -
clone_size: few
cdr3_nt: TGTGCCAGCAGCAGCGCGGGACCTTCTCCCTACGAGCAGTACTTC
cdr3_aa: CASSSAGPSPYEQYF

v_call: TRBV11-2
j_call: TRBJ1-1
d_call: -
clone_size: few
cdr3_nt: TGTGCCAGCAGCCCCTCCGTTAAGAGGGCAGGGCTGAACACTGAAGCTTTCTTT
cdr3_aa: CASSPSVKRAGLNTEAFF

v_call: TRBV9
j_call: TRBJ1-3
d_call: TRBD1
clone_size: -
cdr3_nt: TGTGCCAGCACCCCACGGGACAGGGGAGGAAACACCATATATTTT
cdr3_aa: CASTPRDRGGNTIYF

v_call: TRBV4-1
j_call: TRBJ2-1
d_call: TRBD2
clone_size: -
cdr3_nt: TGCGCCAGCAGCCCCCAGGGGAAGGGACTAGGCAATGAGCAGTTCTTC
cdr3_aa: CASSPQGKGLGNEQFF

v_call: TRBV20-1
j_call: TRBJ2-3
d_call: -
clone_size: few
cdr3_nt: TGCAGTGCTAGCGGACAAAAGGTCACGCAGTATTTT
cdr3_aa: CSASGQKVTQYF

v_call: TRBV12-3/TRBV12-4
j_call: TRBJ2-7
d_call: -
clone_size: -
cdr3_nt: TGTGCCAGCAGTTTGGGATCGGTGCAGTACTTC
cdr3_aa: CASSLGSVQYF

v_call: TRBV12-3/TRBV12-4
j_call: TRBJ1-2
d_call: -
clone_size: -
cdr3_nt: TGTGCCGTCACGCGGGGAGGTGGTGGCTACACCTTC
cdr3_aa: CAVTRGGGGYTF

v_call: TRBV27
j_call: TRBJ2-7
d_call: -
clone_size: many
cdr3_nt: TGTGCCAGCTCGTCCAACTCCTACGAGCAGTACTTC
cdr3_aa: CASSSNSYEQYF